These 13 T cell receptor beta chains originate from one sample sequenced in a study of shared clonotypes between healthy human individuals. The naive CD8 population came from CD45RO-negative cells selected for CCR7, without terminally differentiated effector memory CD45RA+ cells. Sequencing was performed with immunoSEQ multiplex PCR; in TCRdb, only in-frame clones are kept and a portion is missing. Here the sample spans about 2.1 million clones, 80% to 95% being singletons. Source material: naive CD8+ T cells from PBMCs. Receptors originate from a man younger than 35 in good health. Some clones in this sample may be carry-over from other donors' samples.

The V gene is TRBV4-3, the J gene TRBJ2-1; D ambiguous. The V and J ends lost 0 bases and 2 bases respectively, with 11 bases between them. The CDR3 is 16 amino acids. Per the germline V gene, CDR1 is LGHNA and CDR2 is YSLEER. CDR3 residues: CASSQDRRRPYNEQFF. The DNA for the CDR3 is TGCGCCAGCAGCCAAGATAGGCGGCGACCCTACAATGAGCAGTTCTTC.

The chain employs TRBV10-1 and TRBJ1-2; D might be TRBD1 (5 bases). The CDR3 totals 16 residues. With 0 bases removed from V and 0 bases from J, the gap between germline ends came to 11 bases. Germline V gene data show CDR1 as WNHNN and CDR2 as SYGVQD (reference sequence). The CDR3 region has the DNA TGCGCCAGCAGTGAGTCATCAGGGCCCTCTAACTATGGCTACACCTTC. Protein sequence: CASSESSGPSNYGYTF.

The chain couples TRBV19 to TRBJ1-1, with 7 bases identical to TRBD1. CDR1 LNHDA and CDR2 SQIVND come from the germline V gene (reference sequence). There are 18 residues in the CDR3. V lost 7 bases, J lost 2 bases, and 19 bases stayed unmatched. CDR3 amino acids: CASTDPGGPTGFNTEAFF. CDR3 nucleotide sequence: TGTGCCAGTACTGACCCAGGGGGACCCACAGGGTTTAACACTGAAGCTTTCTTT.

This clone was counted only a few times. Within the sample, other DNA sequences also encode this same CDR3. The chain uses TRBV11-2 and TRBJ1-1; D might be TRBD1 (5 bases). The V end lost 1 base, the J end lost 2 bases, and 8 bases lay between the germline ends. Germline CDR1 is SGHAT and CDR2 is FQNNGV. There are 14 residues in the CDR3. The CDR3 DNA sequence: TGTGCCAGCAGCTTAGTCGGGGGAAACACTGAAGCTTTCTTT. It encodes CASSLVGGNTEAFF.

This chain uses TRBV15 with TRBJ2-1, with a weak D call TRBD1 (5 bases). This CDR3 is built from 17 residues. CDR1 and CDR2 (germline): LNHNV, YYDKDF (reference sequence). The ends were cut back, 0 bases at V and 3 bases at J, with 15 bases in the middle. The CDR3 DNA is TGTGCCACCAGCAGAGATTCGGGCAGGGTTAGCTACAATGAGCAGTTCTTC. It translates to CATSRDSGRVSYNEQFF.

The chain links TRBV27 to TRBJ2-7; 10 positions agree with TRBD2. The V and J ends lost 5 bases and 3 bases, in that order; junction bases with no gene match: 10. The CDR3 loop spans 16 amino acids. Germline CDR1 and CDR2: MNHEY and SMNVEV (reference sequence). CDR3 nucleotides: TGTGCCAGCAGTCCATCTAGCGGGAGAGTACTCTACGAGCAGTACTTC. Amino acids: CASSPSSGRVLYEQYF.

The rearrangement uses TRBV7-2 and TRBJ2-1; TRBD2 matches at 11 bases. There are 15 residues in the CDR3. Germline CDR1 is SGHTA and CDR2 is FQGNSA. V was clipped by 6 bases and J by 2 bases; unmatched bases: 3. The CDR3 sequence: CASRGTSGPYNEQFF. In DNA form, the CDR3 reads TGTGCCAGCAGGGGGACTAGCGGACCCTACAATGAGCAGTTCTTC. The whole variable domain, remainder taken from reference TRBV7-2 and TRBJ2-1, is GAGVSQSPSNKVTEKGKDVELRCDPISGHTALYWYRQSLGQGLEFLIYFQGNSAPDKSGLPSDRFSAERTGGSVSTLTIQRTQQEDSAVYLCASRGTSGPYNEQFFGPGTRLTVL.

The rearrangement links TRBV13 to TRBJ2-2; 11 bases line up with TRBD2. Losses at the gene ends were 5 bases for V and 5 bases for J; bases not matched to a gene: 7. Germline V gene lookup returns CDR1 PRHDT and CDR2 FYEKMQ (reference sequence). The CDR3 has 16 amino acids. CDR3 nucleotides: TGTGCCAGCAGCCCGAGACTAGCGGGACCTACCGGGGAGCTGTTTTTT. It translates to CASSPRLAGPTGELFF. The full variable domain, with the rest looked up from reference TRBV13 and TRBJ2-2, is AAGVIQSPRHLIKEKRETATLKCYPIPRHDTVYWYQQGPGQDPQFLISFYEKMQSDKGSIPDRFSAQQFSDYHSELNMSSLELGDSALYFCASSPRLAGPTGELFFGEGSRLTVL.

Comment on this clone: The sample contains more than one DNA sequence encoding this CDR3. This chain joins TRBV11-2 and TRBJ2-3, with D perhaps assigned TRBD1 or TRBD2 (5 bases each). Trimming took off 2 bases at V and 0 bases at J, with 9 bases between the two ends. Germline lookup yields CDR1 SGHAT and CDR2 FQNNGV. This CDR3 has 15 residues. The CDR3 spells CASSLLGGSTDTQYF. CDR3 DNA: TGTGCCAGCAGCTTACTTGGGGGTAGCACAGATACGCAGTATTTT.

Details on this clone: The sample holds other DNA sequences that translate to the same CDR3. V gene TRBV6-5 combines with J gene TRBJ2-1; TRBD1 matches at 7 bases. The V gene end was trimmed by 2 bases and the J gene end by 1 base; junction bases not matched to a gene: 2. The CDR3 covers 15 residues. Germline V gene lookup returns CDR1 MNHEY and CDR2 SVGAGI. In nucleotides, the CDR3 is TGTGCCAGCAGTTACGACAGGGTTTCCTACAATGAGCAGTTCTTC. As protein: CASSYDRVSYNEQFF.

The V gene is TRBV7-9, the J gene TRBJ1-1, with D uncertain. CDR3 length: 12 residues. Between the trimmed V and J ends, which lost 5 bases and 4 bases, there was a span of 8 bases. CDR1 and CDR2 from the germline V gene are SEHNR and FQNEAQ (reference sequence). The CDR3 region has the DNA TGTGCCAGCAGCCCTCATCCCACTGAAGCTTTCTTT. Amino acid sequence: CASSPHPTEAFF.

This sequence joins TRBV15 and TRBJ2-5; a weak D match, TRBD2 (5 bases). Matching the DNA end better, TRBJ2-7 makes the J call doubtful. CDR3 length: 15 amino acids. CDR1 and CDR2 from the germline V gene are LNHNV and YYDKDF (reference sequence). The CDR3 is CATSRDPPRRYEQYF. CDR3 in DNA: TGTGCCACCAGCAGAGATCCCCCAAGGAGGTACGAGCAGTACTTC.

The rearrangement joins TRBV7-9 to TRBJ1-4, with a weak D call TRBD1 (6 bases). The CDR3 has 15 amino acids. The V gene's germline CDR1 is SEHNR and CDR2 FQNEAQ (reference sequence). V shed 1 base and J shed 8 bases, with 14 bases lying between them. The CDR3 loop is CASSLDSGTKEKLFF. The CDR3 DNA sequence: TGTGCCAGCAGCTTAGACTCCGGGACAAAAGAAAAACTGTTTTTT.